Presented here are 2 T cell receptor beta chains from one specimen sequenced in a study of beta chain features in type 1 diabetes. Study results and caveats: TCRB CDR3 length was moderately but significantly reduced in all four CD4+ subsets of Type 1 diabetes patients.

As every portion of the isolated RNA was reverse transcribed, the sequencing read expressed TCRB transcripts. TCRdb keeps only in-frame clones here, not all; method: immunoSEQ multiplex PCR. The sample includes hundreds of thousands of clones, about an eighth of them seen just once. The antigens for these receptors are not known. Sample: naive CD4+ T cells from blood. The receptor source for this set is a man between 18 and 29 years old with type 1 diabetes.

This clone has only a few counts. The chain joins TRBV29-1 to TRBJ1-2; D unresolved. The CDR3 runs 11 residues. The V and J ends lost 8 bases and 1 base respectively, with 8 bases between them. Germline V CDR1 and CDR2: SQVTM, ANQGSEA. CDR3 coding DNA: TGCAGCTACAGTGTTAACTATGGCTACACCTTC. Its protein is CSYSVNYGYTF. The whole variable domain, remainder taken from reference TRBV29-1 and TRBJ1-2, is SAVISQKPSRDICQRGTSLTIQCQVDSQVTMMFWYRQQPGQSLTLIATANQGSEATYESGFVIDKFPISRPNLTFSTLTVSNMSPEDSSIYLCSYSVNYGYTFGSGTRLTVV.

The chain employs TRBV30 and TRBJ1-1; D is perhaps TRBD1 (5 bases). Between the trimmed V and J ends, which lost 2 bases and 1 base, there was a span of 11 bases. Germline lookup yields CDR1 GTSNPN and CDR2 SVGIG (reference sequence). CDR3 size: 14 residues. This CDR3 reads CAWSFPDRNTEAFF. DNA for the CDR3: TGTGCCTGGAGTTTCCCCGACAGGAACACTGAAGCTTTCTTT. The whole variable domain, filled in from reference TRBV30 and TRBJ1-1, reads SQTIHQWPATLVQPVGSPLSLECTVEGTSNPNLYWYRQAAGRGLQLLFYSVGIGQISSEVPQNLSASRPQDRQFILSSKKLLLSDSGFYLCAWSFPDRNTEAFFGQGTRLTVV.